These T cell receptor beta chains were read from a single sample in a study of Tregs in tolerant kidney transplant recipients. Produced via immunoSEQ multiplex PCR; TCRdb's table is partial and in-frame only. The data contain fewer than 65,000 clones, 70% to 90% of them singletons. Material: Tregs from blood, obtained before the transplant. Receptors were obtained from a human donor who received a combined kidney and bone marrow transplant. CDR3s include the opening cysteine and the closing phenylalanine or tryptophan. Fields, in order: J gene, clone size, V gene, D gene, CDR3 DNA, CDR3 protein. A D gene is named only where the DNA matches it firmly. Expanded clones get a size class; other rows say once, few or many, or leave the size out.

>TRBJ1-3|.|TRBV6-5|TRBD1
TGTGCCAGCAGGTCCGACAGGGGCGTAGGAAACACCATATATTTT
CASRSDRGVGNTIYF
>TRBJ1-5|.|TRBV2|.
TGTGCCAGCAGTGGCGTCACGGCCCAGCATTTT
CASSGVTAQHF
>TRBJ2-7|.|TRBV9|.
TGTGCCAGCAGCGTAGAGGTAGGAGGGTACGGGCAGTACTTC
CASSVEVGGYGQYF
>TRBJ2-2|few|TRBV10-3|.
TGTGCCATCAGCCACGGCGCTCTTAAAAACACCGGGGAGCTGTTTTTT
CAISHGALKNTGELFF
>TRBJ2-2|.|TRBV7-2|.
TGTGCCAGCAGCTTACTCTTCCTTGGGACAAAATCCACCGGGGAGCTGTTTTTT
CASSLLFLGTKSTGELFF
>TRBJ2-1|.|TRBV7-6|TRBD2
TGTGCCAGCAGCTTAGTAGGTAGCGGGAGGGGAAATGAGCAGTTCTTC
CASSLVGSGRGNEQFF
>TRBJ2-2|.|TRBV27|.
TGTGCCAGCCGCAGAGGGGGCACCGGGGAGCTGTTTTTT
CASRRGGTGELFF
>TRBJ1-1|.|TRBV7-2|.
TGTGCCAGCAGCTTTATCCCCGGGGGCACTGAAGCTTTCTTT
CASSFIPGGTEAFF
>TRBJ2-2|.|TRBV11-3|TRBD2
TGTGCCAGCAGCCACAGAGGGACTAAGAACACCGGGGAGCTGTTTTTT
CASSHRGTKNTGELFF
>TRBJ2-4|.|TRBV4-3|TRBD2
TGCGCCAGCAGCCCCTCGCTAGCGGGGGGGTTAAACATTCAGTACTTC
CASSPSLAGGLNIQYF
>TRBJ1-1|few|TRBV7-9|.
TGTGCCAGCAGCCGAAGGTCGGTTGATACTGAAGCTTTCTTT
CASSRRSVDTEAFF
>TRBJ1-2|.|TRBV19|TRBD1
TGTGCCAGCTTTCCCCGTGACAGGGGGCTAAACTATGGCTACACCTTC
CASFPRDRGLNYGYTF
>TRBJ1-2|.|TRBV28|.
TGTGCCAGCAGTTTGGGGGCAAGGGCTCGTGTCTATGGCTACACCTTC
CASSLGARARVYGYTF
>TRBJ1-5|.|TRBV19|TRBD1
TGTGCCAGTAGTGCTCCGGGACAGCATAGCAATCAGCCCCAGCATTTT
CASSAPGQHSNQPQHF
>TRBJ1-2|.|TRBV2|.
TGTGCCAGCATGTCCGAGAACCCGACCTATGGCTACACCTTC
CASMSENPTYGYTF
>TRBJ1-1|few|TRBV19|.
TGTGCCAGTAGTAGGTATATGAACACTGAAGCTTTCTTT
CASSRYMNTEAFF
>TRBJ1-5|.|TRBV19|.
TGTGCCAGTAGTGGGGGACTGACCAATCAGCCCCAGCATTTT
CASSGGLTNQPQHF
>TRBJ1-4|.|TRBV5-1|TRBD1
TGCGCCAGCAGCTTGGGGACAGGGGGCGGTGAAAAACTGTTTTTT
CASSLGTGGGEKLFF
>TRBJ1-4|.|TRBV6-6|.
TGTGCCAGCAGTTACTCGGGGCGCGTGGGGGAAAAACTGTTTTTT
CASSYSGRVGEKLFF
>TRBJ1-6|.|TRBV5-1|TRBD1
TGCGCCAGCAGCACCGGACAGGGGGAGACTTCACTCCTCCACTTT
CASSTGQGETSLLHF
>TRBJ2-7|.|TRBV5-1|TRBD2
TGCGCCAGCCGGACTAGCGGAGCCTACGAGCAGTACTTC
CASRTSGAYEQYF
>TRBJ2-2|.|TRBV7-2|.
TGTGCCAGCAGCCCCACCGGACCGAACGTAGGGGAGCTGTTTTTT
CASSPTGPNVGELFF
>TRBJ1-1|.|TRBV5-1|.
TGCGCCAGCAGCTTGGGGTCTTATGCTTTCTTT
CASSLGSYAFF
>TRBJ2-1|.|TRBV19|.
TGTGCCAGTAGTCCCCCGGCCTACAATGAGCAGTTCTTC
CASSPPAYNEQFF
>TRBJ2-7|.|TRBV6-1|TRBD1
TGTGCCAGCAGTGAAACCACGGGACAGGGGTACGAGCAGTACTTC
CASSETTGQGYEQYF
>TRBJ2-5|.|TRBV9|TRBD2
TGTGCCAGCAGCCCAGGGGGTAGCGGGAGTGGAGTAGGAGAGACCCAGTACTTC
CASSPGGSGSGVGETQYF
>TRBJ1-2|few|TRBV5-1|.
TGCGCCAGCAGGGATAGCTATGGCTACACCTTC
CASRDSYGYTF
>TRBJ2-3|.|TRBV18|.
TGTGCCAGCTCACCGACGTGGGCCACAGATACGCAGTATTTT
CASSPTWATDTQYF
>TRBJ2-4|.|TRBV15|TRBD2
TGTGCCACCAGCAGGGGCAGCGGGGGGGCCCCCCAAAACATTCAGTACTTC
CATSRGSGGAPQNIQYF
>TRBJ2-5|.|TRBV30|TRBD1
TGTGCCTGGGGGACAGGTCAAGAGACCCAGTACTTC
CAWGTGQETQYF
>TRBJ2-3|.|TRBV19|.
TGTGCCAGTAGTATGAGGCTAGCGATGGCAGATACGCAGTATTTT
CASSMRLAMADTQYF
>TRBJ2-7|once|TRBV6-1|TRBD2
TGTGCCAGCACAAAGGGCAGGGCGGGGGACGAGCAGTACTTC
CASTKGRAGDEQYF
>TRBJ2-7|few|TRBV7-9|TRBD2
TGTGCCAGCAGCCCCAGAGGGACTAGTGACGAGCAGTACTTC
CASSPRGTSDEQYF
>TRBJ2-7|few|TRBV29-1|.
TGCAGCGTTGTTGGATCTTACGAGCAGTACTTC
CSVVGSYEQYF
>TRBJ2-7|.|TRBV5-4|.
TGTGCCAGCAGCTTGGGAGGGTTTTTTTCCTACGAGCAGTACTTC
CASSLGGFFSYEQYF
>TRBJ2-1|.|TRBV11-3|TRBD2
TGTGCCAGCAGCGTCGGGGCCCTAGCGGGAGGGCCCGATGAGCAGTTCTTC
CASSVGALAGGPDEQFF
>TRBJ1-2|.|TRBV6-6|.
TGTGCCAGCAGTTACGACCCTAACTATGGCTACACCTTC
CASSYDPNYGYTF
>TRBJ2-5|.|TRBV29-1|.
TGCAGCGTTGAACGAGATAGCGTAGAGACCCAGTACTTC
CSVERDSVETQYF
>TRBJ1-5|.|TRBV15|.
TGTGCCACCAGCAGACAGTCAACGAGCAATCAGCCCCAGCATTTT
CATSRQSTSNQPQHF
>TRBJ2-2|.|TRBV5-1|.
TGCGCCAGCAGCAGGGGGGAGAGGACCGGGGAGCTGTTTTTT
CASSRGERTGELFF
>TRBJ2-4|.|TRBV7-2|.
TGTGCCAGCAGCTTGAATGGGGGAGCCAAAAACATTCAGTACTTC
CASSLNGGAKNIQYF
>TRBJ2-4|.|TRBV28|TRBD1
TGTGCCAGCAGCGTAGGGGGCGAGGCGGCCAAAAACATTCAGTACTTC
CASSVGGEAAKNIQYF
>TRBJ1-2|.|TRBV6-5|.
TGTGCCAGCAGTTACGGGCCCCCTGGCTACACCTTC
CASSYGPPGYTF
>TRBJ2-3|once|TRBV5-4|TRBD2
TGTGCCAGCAGCTTGGGTCCGGGGCGGGAGGAGGCAGATACGCAGTATTTT
CASSLGPGREEADTQYF
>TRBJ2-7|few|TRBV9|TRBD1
TGTGCCAGCAGCGCCAACAGGGGGCCCTACGAGCAGTACTTC
CASSANRGPYEQYF
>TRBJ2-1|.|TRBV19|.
TGTGCCACATCGAGACCGGCAAGCTCCTACAATGAGCAGTTCTTC
CATSRPASSYNEQFF
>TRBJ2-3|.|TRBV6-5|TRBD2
TGTGCCAGCAGAAGACTAGCGGGAACAGATACGCAGTATTTT
CASRRLAGTDTQYF
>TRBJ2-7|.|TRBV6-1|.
TGTGCCAGCAGTGAAAGGGCCAGGGGATTTACGGTACGATACGAGCAGTACTTC
CASSERARGFTVRYEQYF
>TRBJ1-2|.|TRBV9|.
TGTGCCAGCAGCGTAGGGACAGCTTCTAACTATGGCTACACCTTC
CASSVGTASNYGYTF
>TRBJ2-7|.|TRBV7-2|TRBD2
TGTGCCAGCAGCTTAGGATCTGTGGGAGGGCGCCGGAAGCAGTACTTC
CASSLGSVGGRRKQYF